These 18 T cell receptor beta chains share one sample of origin, sequenced in a study of blood T cell repertoires in COVID-19. The assay was immunoSEQ multiplex PCR, and TCRdb's table has in-frame clones only and misses some. The profile shows fewer than 200,000 clones, around nine tenths of them singletons. Specimen: peripheral blood. Receptors were obtained from an older woman with COVID-19, enrolled during active disease.

This chain joins TRBV28 and TRBJ2-7; tentative D call: TRBD2 (6 bases). This CDR3 is built from 13 residues. V was trimmed by 1 base and J by 6 bases, leaving 10 bases between them. Looked up from germline, CDR1 is MDHEN and CDR2 is SYDVKM. CDR3: CASSLSGTGEQYF. CDR3 coding DNA: TGTGCCAGCAGTTTATCAGGGACTGGCGAGCAGTACTTC.

The chain employs TRBV30 and TRBJ1-6; D ambiguous. In germline, CDR1 is GTSNPN, CDR2 SVGIG (reference sequence). The CDR3 sequence is 14 residues long. V dropped 3 bases and J dropped 7 bases, with 13 bases sitting between them. CDR3 region: CAWSPRRINSPLHF. The CDR3 DNA sequence: TGTGCCTGGAGCCCCAGGAGGATAAATTCACCCCTCCACTTT.

This clone has a single count. V gene TRBV19 combines with J gene TRBJ1-2; 9 bases line up with TRBD1. With 7 bases clipped from V and 8 bases from J, the junction kept 8 bases outside the gene matches. The CDR3 runs 13 residues. Per the germline V gene, CDR1 is LNHDA and CDR2 is SQIVND (reference sequence). The CDR3 sequence is CASIQQGAWGYTF. The CDR3 nucleotides are TGTGCCAGTATCCAACAGGGGGCGTGGGGCTACACCTTC.

This sequence joins TRBV27 and TRBJ2-7; TRBD2 aligns across 7 bases. CDR1 and CDR2 (germline): MNHEY, SMNVEV (reference sequence). The V gene end was trimmed by 7 bases and the J gene end by 7 bases; junction bases not matched to a gene: 13. There are 14 residues in the CDR3. CDR3 loop: CASISGDTIGEQYF. CDR3 sequence (DNA): TGTGCCAGCATCAGCGGGGATACCATTGGAGAGCAGTACTTC.

The CDR3 bases are TGTGCCAGCAGCTCAGGTCCCTCTGGAAACACCATATATTTT. It is translated as CASSSGPSGNTIYF. V gene TRBV7-9 combines with J gene TRBJ1-3, with D uncertain. The CDR3 runs 14 residues. Trimming took 4 bases from V and 0 from J, leaving 7 bases between them. Looked up from germline, CDR1 is SEHNR and CDR2 is FQNEAQ (reference sequence).

This chain joins TRBV7-6 and TRBJ2-3; 16 bases are shared with TRBD2. The CDR3 consists of 16 residues. CDR1 is SGHVS and CDR2 is FNYEAQ in the germline V gene. The V segment lost 4 bases and the J segment 3 bases; nucleotides outside the gene matches: 1. DNA for the CDR3: TGTGCCAGCAGCTCGGGACTAGCGGGAGGGACAGATACGCAGTATTTT. This encodes CASSSGLAGGTDTQYF.

This clone is a singleton in its sample. This sequence joins TRBV30 and TRBJ1-4; no firm D call. Per germline, CDR1 GTSNPN and CDR2 SVGIG (reference sequence). CDR3 length: 13 amino acids. V gave up 0 bases and J gave up 5 bases, with 7 bases separating them. The CDR3 bases are TGTGCCTGGAGTGTACGGAGGAATGAAAAACTGTTTTTT. Protein product: CAWSVRRNEKLFF.

The genes are TRBV28 and TRBJ2-1; D unclear. Germline V gene data show CDR1 as MDHEN and CDR2 as SYDVKM. V was trimmed by 3 bases and J by 6 bases, leaving 12 bases between them. The CDR3 sequence is 14 residues long. This chain's CDR3 is CASSFSPEVNEQFF. The CDR3 DNA follows: TGTGCCAGCAGTTTTTCCCCCGAGGTCAATGAGCAGTTCTTC.

The genes are TRBV7-9 and TRBJ2-1; 7 nucleotides line up with TRBD2. The germline V gene encodes CDR1 SEHNR and CDR2 FQNEAQ (reference sequence). The CDR3 consists of 15 residues. The ends lost 5 bases at V and 5 bases at J; junction bases unmatched: 9. DNA of the CDR3: TGTGCCAGCAGCGCGACCGGGACTAAACACAATGAGCAGTTCTTC. Translating it yields CASSATGTKHNEQFF.

V and J are TRBV7-9 and TRBJ2-7, with TRBD2 matching 8 bases. Germline trimming cut 1 base from V and 2 bases from J; bases unmatched to any gene: 4. CDR3 length: 15 residues. From germline, CDR1 is SEHNR and CDR2 FQNEAQ (reference sequence). The CDR3 loop is CASSLEGGRTYEQYF. The CDR3 DNA reads as TGTGCCAGCAGCTTAGAAGGCGGGAGGACCTACGAGCAGTACTTC.

As concerns this clone: The junction and the germline gene differ at one end; a read error may be behind it. This chain uses TRBV27 with TRBJ2-7; 7 positions agree with TRBD2. The germline gives CDR1 MNHEY, CDR2 SMNVEV (reference sequence). This CDR3 contains 14 residues. CDR3 region: CASNLVAGVREQYF. CDR3 nucleotides: TGTGCCAGCAATTTAGTGGCGGGAGTTAGGGAGCAGTACTTC.

The CDR3, as DNA: TGTGCCACCAGTGATTCAGGGCGAGTCACTGAAGCTTTCTTT. Translation: CATSDSGRVTEAFF. V is TRBV24-1 and J is TRBJ1-1, with a weak D call TRBD1 (5 bases). There are 14 residues in the CDR3. The germline V and J ends were trimmed by 2 bases and 4 bases, with 10 bases remaining between them. Germline V gene sequence: CDR1 KGHDR, CDR2 SFDVKD.

This sequence joins TRBV5-1 and TRBJ1-5, with D unresolved. V lost 0 bases, J lost 0 bases, and 7 bases lay in between. The CDR3 extends over 15 amino acids. The germline CDR1 and CDR2 sequences are SGHRS and YFSETQ. This chain's CDR3 is CASSLVGGSNQPQHF. CDR3 sequence (DNA): TGCGCCAGCAGCTTGGTCGGAGGTAGCAATCAGCCCCAGCATTTT.

This clone was counted between two and nine times. DNA for the CDR3: TGTGCCAGCAGTGAAGCCGTTAACATCTATGGCTACACCTTC. It translates to CASSEAVNIYGYTF. This sequence joins TRBV6-1 and TRBJ1-2; D call uncertain. Germline CDR1 is MNHNS and CDR2 is SASEGT. CDR3 size: 14 residues. V shed 0 bases and J shed 4 bases, with 9 bases lying between them.

The chain couples TRBV5-4 to TRBJ2-1; possible D gene TRBD1, 5 bases. V gave up 4 bases and J gave up 10 bases, with 18 bases separating them. Per germline, CDR1 SGHNT and CDR2 YYREEE (reference sequence). The CDR3 extends over 14 amino acids. The CDR3 spells CASSLLQGLGEQFF. CDR3 DNA sequence: TGTGCCAGCAGCCTGTTGCAGGGTCTGGGCGAGCAGTTCTTC.

CDR3 sequence: CASSPPGDTQYF. The DNA for the CDR3 is TGTGCCAGCTCACCTCCGGGAGATACGCAGTATTTT. The chain carries TRBV18 and TRBJ2-3; D gene uncertain. The germline gives CDR1 KGHSH, CDR2 LQKENI. V gave up 3 bases and J gave up 5 bases, with 6 bases separating them. The CDR3 runs 12 residues.

The V gene is TRBV7-9, the J gene TRBJ1-2; 7 bases match TRBD1. CDR3 size: 15 residues. CDR1 is SEHNR, CDR2 FQNEAQ, per germline (reference sequence). Trimming cost V 7 bases and J 4 bases; bases outside gene matches: 12. The DNA for the CDR3 is TGTGCCAGCACCTCACTAGAGGGGGCCGGCTATGGCTACACCTTC. Translation gives CASTSLEGAGYGYTF.

V gene TRBV19 combines with J gene TRBJ2-1; D possibly corresponds to TRBD2 (5 bases). Germline V lookup: CDR1 LNHDA, CDR2 SQIVND (reference sequence). Trimming pared 3 bases from V and 0 bases from J, leaving 18 bases between. This CDR3 region has 18 residues. CDR3 DNA sequence: TGTGCCAGTAGTATCGAATTAACGGCGGGTGCCTCCTACAATGAGCAGTTCTTC. The encoded protein is CASSIELTAGASYNEQFF.